A selection of T cell receptor beta chains follows, all from one sample in a study of blood T cells in healthy people across ages. TCRdb itself ran the 5' RACE reads through MiXCR, one entry per CDR3 protein. The profile shows about 2 million distinct CDR3 sequences, just under 50% of them singletons. Sequenced input: blood. The source is a middle-aged woman in good health. Both conserved end residues are part of each CDR3. D genes are given only for firm matches. The listing skips clone size in some rows; elsewhere it reads once, few, many or a size class.

clone_size d_call j_call v_call cdr3_aa cdr3_nt
. . TRBJ2-3 TRBV20-1 CSASLMRGFNADTQYF TGCAGTGCTTCCCTGATGAGGGGTTTTAACGCAGATACGCAGTATTTT
few . TRBJ1-2 TRBV9 CASSVGGNGYTF TGTGCCAGCAGCGTAGGGGGAAATGGCTACACCTTC
few TRBD2 TRBJ2-1 TRBV7-2 CASSAQRGYNEQFF TGTGCCAGCAGCGCCCAGCGGGGGTACAATGAGCAGTTCTTC
once . TRBJ1-1 TRBV5-1 CASQRTVGNTEAFF TGCGCCAGCCAAAGGACGGTGGGGAACACTGAAGCTTTCTTT
. TRBD2 TRBJ2-3 TRBV5-4 CASSLAGGRIDTQYF TGTGCCAGCAGCCTGGCGGGGGGGCGGATAGATACGCAGTATTTT
. TRBD2 TRBJ2-3 TRBV7-3 CASSSQPGLAGGHTDTQYF TGTGCCAGCAGCTCTCAGCCCGGACTAGCGGGGGGACACACAGATACGCAGTATTTT
. TRBD2 TRBJ2-7 TRBV20-1 CSASSGGVCEQYF TGCAGTGCTAGTAGCGGGGGGGTGTGCGAGCAGTACTTC
. . TRBJ2-1 TRBV24-1 CATSDQQGREIKEQFF TGTGCCACCAGTGATCAACAGGGGAGGGAGATCAAGGAGCAGTTCTTC
. . TRBJ2-7 TRBV6-2/TRBV6-3 CASSITAGYEQYF TGTGCCAGCTCTATTACAGCCGGCTACGAGCAGTACTTC
few TRBD1 TRBJ1-6 TRBV6-2/TRBV6-3 CASSYIQGASSPLHF TGTGCCAGCAGTTACATCCAGGGGGCTTCATCACCCCTCCACTTT
. . TRBJ2-4 TRBV5-1 CASSPDSGDIQYF TGCGCCAGCAGCCCGGACAGTGGGGACATTCAGTACTTC
. TRBD1 TRBJ2-6 TRBV7-2 CASNSRTGGTASGANVLTF TGTGCCAGCAACTCTAGGACAGGGGGGACCGCCTCTGGGGCCAACGTCCTGACTTTC
. TRBD2 TRBJ2-7 TRBV7-2 CASSFAASGYNEQYF TGTGCCAGCAGCTTTGCGGCTAGCGGCTACAATGAGCAGTACTTC
once TRBD1 TRBJ2-7 TRBV20-1 CSARGQVSDEQYF TGCAGTGCTAGGGGACAGGTCTCCGACGAGCAGTACTTC
few . TRBJ2-7 TRBV7-2 CASSLAITPQGAYEQYF TGTGCCAGCAGCTTAGCCATAACACCACAGGGCGCCTACGAGCAGTACTTC
few TRBD1 TRBJ2-6 TRBV15 CATSRDRGQGYGANVLTF TGTGCCACCAGCAGAGATAGAGGACAGGGATATGGGGCCAACGTCCTGACTTTC
. . TRBJ2-5 TRBV7-2 CASSPQGFVETQYF TGTGCCAGCAGCCCGCAGGGGTTTGTAGAGACCCAGTACTTC
many TRBD1 TRBJ2-7 TRBV10-3 CAISEEDRGYEQYF TGTGCCATCAGTGAAGAGGACAGGGGGTACGAGCAGTACTTC
. . TRBJ2-3 TRBV20-1 CSAGGTRGTDTQYF TGCAGTGCTGGGGGGACGAGGGGCACAGATACGCAGTATTTT
. . TRBJ1-1 TRBV7-8 CASSSMTPNTEAFF TGTGCCAGCAGCTCAATGACACCGAACACTGAAGCTTTCTTT